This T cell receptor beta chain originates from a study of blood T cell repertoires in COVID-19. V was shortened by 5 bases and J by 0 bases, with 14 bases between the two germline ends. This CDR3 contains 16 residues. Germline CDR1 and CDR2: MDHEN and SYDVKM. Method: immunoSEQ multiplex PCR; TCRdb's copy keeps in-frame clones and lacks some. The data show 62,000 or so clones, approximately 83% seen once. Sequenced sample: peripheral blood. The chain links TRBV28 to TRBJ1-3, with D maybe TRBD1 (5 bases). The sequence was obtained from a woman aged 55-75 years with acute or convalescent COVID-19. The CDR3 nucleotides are TGTGCCAGCAGTCCCCATGACAGACTCTCTGGAAACACCATATATTTT. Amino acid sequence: CASSPHDRLSGNTIYF.